Reported below is one T cell receptor (beta chain). Its antigen is currently unknown. In chemo-refractory metastatic non-small-cell lung cancer, patients got ipilimumab CTLA-4 blockade together with focal radiation. The CDR3 spans 16 residues. This entry belongs to a study of radiotherapy plus CTLA-4 blockade in lung cancer. Overall study findings and caveats: The best predictor of response was reported to be early blood T cell clone dynamics, with interferon-beta.

Sequenced by immunoSEQ multiplex PCR; TCRdb stores in-frame clones only, minus some. Of tens of thousands of clones in the sample, 85% to 90% are singletons; the top ten hold 16%. The specimen comprised peripheral blood, sampled from a patient treated with radiotherapy plus ipilimumab. This receptor was obtained from a human donor with non-small cell lung cancer that progressed on radiotherapy plus ipilimumab. J is TRBJ1-1 and V is TRBV7-5; TRBD1, the D gene given by the table, was not confirmed from the DNA. TRBV7-5 is classified as a pseudogene. Written as DNA, the CDR3 is TGTGCCAGAAGCCTCCAAGTCAGGGACATGAACACTGAAGCTTTCTTT. Translating gives CARSLQVRDMNTEAFF.